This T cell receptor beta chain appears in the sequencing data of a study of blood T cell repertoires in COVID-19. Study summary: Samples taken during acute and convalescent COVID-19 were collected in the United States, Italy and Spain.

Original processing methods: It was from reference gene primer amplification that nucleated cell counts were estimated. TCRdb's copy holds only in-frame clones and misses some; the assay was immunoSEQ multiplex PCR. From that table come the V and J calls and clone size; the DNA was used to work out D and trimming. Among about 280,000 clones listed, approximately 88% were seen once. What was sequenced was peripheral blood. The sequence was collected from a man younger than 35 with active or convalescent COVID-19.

The CDR3 bases are TGTGCCACCAGTGATTCGGGCGGGGGGGGCCAAGAGACCCAGTACTTC. Amino acids: CATSDSGGGGQETQYF. The J gene is TRBJ2-5, the V gene TRBV24-1; 9 positions match TRBD2. From germline, CDR1 is KGHDR and CDR2 SFDVKD. The CDR3 runs 16 residues. V was pared by 2 bases and J by 1 base, with 4 bases of the junction left unmatched.